This T cell receptor beta chain was captured in a study of shared clonotypes between healthy human individuals. The overall study: Used for every donor were three CD4 naive, three CD4 memory, two CD8 naive and one CD8 memory plate. Study observations and caveats: Among non-shared clonotypes, generation probabilities were lower than among those shared by all four donors.

V was pared by 6 bases and J by 8 bases, with 13 bases between. CDR1 is MNHEY and CDR2 is SMNVEV in the germline V gene (reference sequence). This CDR3 spans 12 amino acids. Investigators divided CD4+ cells into CD45RA+ naive and CD45RA-negative memory subsets. Authors' data handling: ImmunoSEQ sequences covered only the junction and lacked quality scores; filtering therefore differed. Produced via immunoSEQ multiplex PCR; TCRdb's table is partial and in-frame only. Clonal size and the V and J genes are those of that table, whereas D and trimming came from the DNA. There are 500,000 or so clones in the sample; approximately 94% occur only once, and about 0.06% lies in the top ten. With respect to this clone: Its specificity is not known.

The TCR originated in a woman aged 30 to 39 in good health. The specimen sequenced was naive CD4+ T cells sorted from blood. As to subset: CD45RA+ positively selected. The chain is built from TRBV27 and TRBJ1-1, with D unclear. The CDR3: CASSPEGVEAFF. The CDR3 DNA sequence: TGTGCCAGCAGCCCAGAGGGAGTGGAAGCTTTCTTT.